This is a list of T cell receptor beta chains from one sample in a study of T-cell memory formation after mild COVID-19. TCRdb reprocessed the 5' RACE reads with MiXCR, giving one entry per CDR3 protein. Here the sample spans over 150,000 distinct CDR3 sequences, roughly 23% being singletons. Sequencing input: PBMCs or a T cell subset sorted from them (not recorded which). These receptors all come from an adult woman who had mild COVID-19 (a few samples of this study predate the infection). Cell type and time point are not known. Both conserved end residues are part of each CDR3. D genes are given only for firm matches. The listing skips clone size in some rows; elsewhere it reads once, few, many or a size class.

once	.	TRBV7-6	TRBJ1-1	CASSRGGRNTEAFF	TGTGCCAGCAGCCGCGGCGGACGGAACACTGAAGCTTTCTTT
many	TRBD2	TRBV28	TRBJ2-7	CASSPAWERDPYEQYF	TGTGCCAGCAGCCCCGCTTGGGAGCGGGATCCCTACGAGCAGTACTTC
.	.	TRBV7-2	TRBJ2-7	CASSLALGAYEQYF	TGTGCCAGCAGCTTAGCACTCGGAGCCTACGAGCAGTACTTC
.	TRBD1	TRBV19	TRBJ1-2	CASSAPDREGYGYTF	TGTGCCAGTAGTGCTCCCGACAGGGAGGGGTATGGCTACACCTTC
.	.	TRBV29-1	TRBJ2-7	CSVELSSRDYEQYF	TGCAGCGTTGAGCTTTCCTCAAGAGACTACGAGCAGTACTTC
.	.	TRBV5-1	TRBJ2-1	CASSFDITGRFSSYNEQFF	TGCGCCAGCAGTTTTGATATCACCGGTCGTTTCAGCTCCTACAATGAGCAGTTCTTC
.	.	TRBV12-3/TRBV12-4	TRBJ2-7	CASSPFGGHYEQYF	TGTGCCAGCAGCCCCTTCGGGGGTCACTACGAGCAGTACTTC
.	TRBD2	TRBV19	TRBJ2-1	CASSIVGGSSYNEQFF	TGTGCCAGTAGTATAGTGGGCGGGAGCTCCTACAATGAGCAGTTCTTC
.	TRBD2	TRBV2	TRBJ2-1	CASSSSGNYNEQFF	TGTGCCAGCAGCTCTAGCGGGAACTACAATGAGCAGTTCTTC
.	.	TRBV11-2	TRBJ2-1	CASSPTHNEQFF	TGTGCCAGCAGCCCCACCCACAATGAGCAGTTCTTC
few	.	TRBV4-1	TRBJ2-3	CASSQGGKSADTQYF	TGCGCCAGCAGCCAAGGAGGGAAGTCGGCAGATACGCAGTATTTT
.	.	TRBV29-1	TRBJ1-2	CSVDGTPANYGYTF	TGCAGCGTTGACGGGACTCCAGCTAACTATGGCTACACCTTC
few	.	TRBV12-5	TRBJ2-5	CASGLAPGRQETQYF	TGTGCTAGTGGTTTGGCCCCAGGGAGGCAAGAGACCCAGTACTTC
.	.	TRBV6-1	TRBJ2-1	CASSEAPGAQVNEQFF	TGTGCCAGCAGTGAAGCCCCGGGGGCGCAGGTTAATGAGCAGTTCTTC
.	.	TRBV6-5	TRBJ1-1	CASSYYTGEAFF	TGTGCCAGCAGTTACTATACAGGGGAAGCTTTCTTT
few	.	TRBV12-3/TRBV12-4	TRBJ1-4	CASRGTETTNEKLFF	TGTGCCAGCAGGGGGACGGAGACAACTAATGAAAAACTGTTTTTT
few	TRBD2	TRBV7-9	TRBJ2-3	CASRSAKPSGAQVLTDTQYF	TGTGCCAGCAGGTCGGCTAAACCTAGCGGGGCGCAAGTCCTCACAGATACGCAGTATTTT
.	TRBD2	TRBV20-1	TRBJ2-1	CSPRGTGGPYNEQFF	TGCAGTCCTAGAGGCACGGGGGGGCCCTACAATGAGCAGTTCTTC
.	.	TRBV15	TRBJ1-1	CATSRSRARGTEAFF	TGTGCCACCAGCAGATCCAGGGCCCGAGGAACTGAAGCTTTCTTT
few	.	TRBV5-5	TRBJ1-1	CASNPGRMNTEAFF	TGTGCCAGCAACCCGGGGAGGATGAACACTGAAGCTTTCTTT
.	TRBD1	TRBV12-3/TRBV12-4	TRBJ2-7	CASRLTTGSHEQYF	TGTGCCAGCAGGTTGACGACAGGGTCGCACGAGCAGTACTTC
.	.	TRBV12-5	TRBJ1-1	CASGLAKVTEAFF	TGTGCTAGTGGTTTGGCGAAGGTCACTGAAGCTTTCTTT
.	.	TRBV5-1	TRBJ1-1	CASSWGRGNTEAFF	TGCGCCAGCAGCTGGGGACGGGGGAACACTGAAGCTTTCTTT
.	.	TRBV7-9	TRBJ2-7	CASSLGDQIYEQYF	TGTGCCAGCAGCTTAGGGGACCAGATCTACGAGCAGTACTTC
few	.	TRBV7-9	TRBJ2-7	CASSWGDLSGYEQYF	TGTGCCAGCAGCTGGGGGGACTTAAGCGGCTACGAGCAGTACTTC
.	.	TRBV7-8	TRBJ1-1	CASSLTDHTEAFF	TGTGCCAGCAGCTTAACGGACCACACTGAAGCTTTCTTT
few	TRBD2	TRBV20-1	TRBJ2-3	CSATGTNTDTQYF	TGCAGTGCCACGGGGACTAACACAGATACGCAGTATTTT
many	.	TRBV11-2	TRBJ2-3	CASSLIQGGPDTQYF	TGTGCCAGCAGCTTAATACAGGGTGGTCCAGATACGCAGTATTTT
few	TRBD1	TRBV12-3/TRBV12-4	TRBJ2-7	CASSGQGVSYEQYF	TGTGCCAGCAGTGGGCAGGGGGTCTCCTACGAGCAGTACTTC
.	.	TRBV20-1	TRBJ2-7	CSARATTYEQYF	TGCAGTGCTAGAGCTACAACCTACGAGCAGTACTTC
few	TRBD1	TRBV5-1	TRBJ2-3	CASSRQPIRQGASTDTQYF	TGCGCCAGCAGTCGCCAACCGATTCGACAGGGGGCTAGCACAGATACGCAGTATTTT
few	TRBD2	TRBV7-6	TRBJ2-3	CASTTSAAHTDTQYF	TGTGCCAGCACGACTAGCGCGGCTCACACAGATACGCAGTATTTT
.	TRBD2	TRBV5-1	TRBJ2-5	CASSRAGEETQYF	TGCGCCAGCAGCCGGGCGGGGGAAGAGACCCAGTACTTC
few	.	TRBV29-1	TRBJ2-7	CSVELKLREQYF	TGCAGCGTTGAATTAAAGCTGCGCGAGCAGTACTTC
many	.	TRBV4-3	TRBJ2-7	CASSQEYVRYYEQYF	TGCGCCAGCAGCCAAGAGTACGTCAGATACTACGAGCAGTACTTC